This is a list of T cell receptor beta chains from one sample in a study of blood T cell repertoires in COVID-19. The data were produced by immunoSEQ multiplex PCR, yet TCRdb's version contains in-frame clones alone and is incomplete. The sample lists approximately 290,000 clones, around nine tenths occurring once. Sample: PBMCs or T cells enriched from blood (not recorded which). Receptors were obtained from a woman in her twenties or thirties who had recovered from COVID-19. Both conserved end residues are part of each CDR3. Fields, in order: J gene, V gene, CDR3 protein.

>TRBJ1-2|TRBV28
CASTRTGELNYGYTF
>TRBJ1-6|TRBV7-3
CASSSTGGGSPLHF
>TRBJ2-5|TRBV5-4
CASSFGGETQYF
>TRBJ1-3|TRBV30
CAWRGGAGNTIYF
>TRBJ1-4|TRBV11-2
CASSIGENNEKLFF
>TRBJ2-5|TRBV11-1
CASSLTGRVTSETQYF
>TRBJ2-2|TRBV7-8
CASSPVAGELFF
>TRBJ2-1|TRBV10-1
CASSEPTSGRLNEQFF
>TRBJ1-6|TRBV4-2
CASSQQSTGYNSPLHF
>TRBJ2-1|TRBV19
CASSIDEGGSEQFF
>TRBJ1-2|TRBV6-5
CASSYRGLDYGYTF
>TRBJ1-1|TRBV9
CASSALGAGGAGTEAFF
>TRBJ2-1|TRBV9
CASSPPREREKIWEQFF
>TRBJ2-7|TRBV11-3
CASSLTSGSYEQYF
>TRBJ2-1|TRBV25-1
CASSDRTGGLNEQFF
>TRBJ1-5|TRBV27
CASREQSGSNQPQHF
>TRBJ2-4|TRBV4-1
CASSQEGLGRGMQYF
>TRBJ1-2|TRBV28
CANWGGNGYTF
>TRBJ2-1|TRBV30
CAWSVLSRGEQFF
>TRBJ2-7|TRBV2
CASSAVGDEQYF
>TRBJ1-4|TRBV7-9
CASSRGGKLFF
>TRBJ1-6|TRBV28
CASSLTGTLSPLHF
>TRBJ2-5|TRBV5-1
CASSISGTGVQETQYF
>TRBJ1-2|TRBV29-1
CSAAPGTGRIGGYTF
>TRBJ1-1|TRBV24-1
CATSERVAWTEAFF
>TRBJ2-1|TRBV15
CATSRDKSGTGPYNEQFF
>TRBJ1-3|TRBV3-1/TRBV3-2
CASSQAPTRHSGNTIYF
>TRBJ1-2|TRBV15
CATTDSSNYGYTF
>TRBJ1-5|TRBV28
CASSPTGGRGQPQHF
>TRBJ1-6|TRBV27
CASSVLLTGYNSPLHF
>TRBJ1-2|TRBV5-5
CASTAGQSNYGYTF
>TRBJ2-7|TRBV15
CATSPSTSGSFPTYEQYF
>TRBJ2-3|TRBV7-2
CASSPYSLSPGTDTQYF
>TRBJ1-6|TRBV9
CASSPTDVAGNSYNSPLHF
>TRBJ2-1|TRBV4-1
CASSQVTSGYNEQFF
>TRBJ2-7|TRBV6-6
CASSYPRDRGHYEQYF
>TRBJ2-3|TRBV5-1
CASSFSGSPDTQYF
>TRBJ1-5|TRBV28
CASSLIALQPQHF
>TRBJ2-1|TRBV3-1/TRBV3-2
CASSQEIGAPRFF